This is a list of T cell receptor beta chains from one sample in a study of cytomegalovirus exposure and HLA in healthy donors. The repertoire was sequenced with immunoSEQ multiplex PCR; TCRdb's copy has only in-frame clones and lacks some. The profile shows more than 250,000 clones, approximately 90% of them singletons. Sequences were obtained from PBMCs. The receptors originated from a woman aged 18-35 years in good health and CMV-seronegative. CDR3s leave out the opening cysteine and the closing phenylalanine or tryptophan.

TRBV7-9,13,ASSSPTGIGNEQY
TRBV6-5,12,ASSYSQMNTEAF
TRBV23-1,14,ASSHFPGTGVQPQH
TRBV27,14,ASSSSKLAGAETQY
TRBV6-5,14,ASSSTHQSSGNTIY
TRBV7-3,10,ASSLPSGGQY
TRBV19,13,ASSTSIGGKYEQY
TRBV7-6,12,ASSRGSVGSPLH
TRBV30,11,ASDGDRGPEAF
TRBV7-3,14,ASSLNGPNAHNEQF
TRBV19,16,ASSTEKTSGTPNQPQH
TRBV2,13,ASSDPRPSGNTIY
TRBV7-9,12,ASSLDSTNQPQH
TRBV7-2,12,ASSLGGRADTQY
TRBV2,10,ASSLDYTEAF
TRBV18,14,ASSPAVDRGNSPLH